The 7 T cell receptor beta chains below were found in one sample sequenced in a study of Graves' ophthalmopathy and Graves' hyperthyroidism. From RNA, the CDR3 regions of TCR beta chains were amplified and sequenced. HTBI primers primed a first-round RT-PCR, and a second-round multiplex PCR followed. In TCRdb, the multiplex PCR reads were re-called with MiXCR into one record per CDR3 protein. The table shows almost 400,000 distinct CDR3 sequences, with about 16% occurring only once. The sequencing input was peripheral blood. Receptors were obtained from a woman aged 18-29 years with Graves' ophthalmopathy.

There are many counts of this clonotype. V and J are TRBV6-2 or TRBV6-3 and TRBJ1-1; no firm D call. Germline values: CDR1 MNHEY, CDR2 SVGEGT. Between the trimmed V and J ends, which lost 0 bases and 8 bases, there was a span of 13 bases. This CDR3 spans 14 amino acids. CDR3 bases: TGTGCCAGCAGTTACTCGGATAGTGTCGACGAAGCTTTCTTT. It codes for CASSYSDSVDEAFF.

The chain couples TRBV6-1 to TRBJ2-7; D may be TRBD1 (6 bases). V dropped 7 bases and J dropped 7 bases, with 17 bases sitting between them. Per the germline V gene, CDR1 is MNHNS and CDR2 is SASEGT. The CDR3 is made up of 13 amino acids. This CDR3 reads CASNEGQRGEQYF. The CDR3 DNA reads as TGTGCCAGCAACGAGGGACAACGTGGGGAGCAGTACTTC.

This clonotype has at least ten counts. The gene calls are TRBV7-3 and TRBJ2-2, with D perhaps matching TRBD2 (5 bases). The CDR3 has 15 amino acids. Trimming removed 5 bases from V and 5 bases from J, with 15 bases in between. Germline CDR1 reads SGHTA; CDR2 reads FQGTGA. For the CDR3, the DNA is TGTGCCAGCAGCCCCTCTCCGACGGGGACCGGGGAGCTGTTTTTT. This codes for CASSPSPTGTGELFF.

This clonotype came up many times. The chain links TRBV7-8 to TRBJ2-2; D unclear. The V end lost 4 bases, the J end lost 8 bases, and 8 bases lay between the germline ends. The CDR3 runs to 12 residues. Germline V gene data show CDR1 as SGHVS and CDR2 as FQNEAQ. CDR3 sequence reads: CASSSHFGELFF. The CDR3 nucleotides read TGTGCCAGCAGCTCCCATTTTGGGGAGCTGTTTTTT. The whole variable domain, filled in from reference TRBV7-8 and TRBJ2-2, reads GAGVSQSPRYKVAKRGQDVALRCDPISGHVSLFWYQQALGQGPEFLTYFQNEAQLDKSGLPSDRFFAERPEGSVSTLKIQRTQQEDSAVYLCASSSHFGELFFGEGSRLTVL.

This clonotype was observed many times. This sequence joins TRBV18 and TRBJ2-7; 7 bases line up with TRBD2. The CDR3 covers 15 residues. Per germline, CDR1 KGHSH and CDR2 LQKENI. The J segment lost 2 bases and the V segment lost 2 bases, leaving 6 bases of the junction unmatched. CDR3 DNA sequence: TGTGCCAGCTCACCAGGCCCTAGCGGCCCCTACGAGCAGTACTTC. This codes for CASSPGPSGPYEQYF.

The table lists this clonotype with many counts. The chain carries TRBV6-1 and TRBJ2-5; 9 bases align to TRBD1. The germline CDR1 and CDR2 sequences are MNHNS and SASEGT. V was pared by 0 bases and J by 1 base, with 0 bases of the junction left unmatched. The CDR3 length is 15 residues. The CDR3: CASSEATGGQETQYF. CDR3 bases: TGTGCCAGCAGTGAAGCGACAGGGGGCCAAGAGACCCAGTACTTC.

This clonotype was seen many times. This chain uses TRBV29-1 with TRBJ2-2, with a possible D match to TRBD1 (6 bases). Germline V gives CDR1 SQVTM, CDR2 ANQGSEA. V was cut by 6 bases and J by 6 bases, with 23 bases left in between. The CDR3 runs 16 residues. The CDR3 nucleotides are TGCAGCGTGACAAGCTCAACAGGGTTCGGGTCCGGGGAGCTGTTTTTT. Translating it yields CSVTSSTGFGSGELFF.